Below, 10 T cell receptor beta chains from the same sample are listed, as sequenced in a study of graft-versus-host responses after intestinal transplantation (dated by TCRdb to 2020 to 2022). The library was generated by the immunoSEQ multiplex PCR assay. Imported from immuneACCESS, the table was reduced by TCRdb to in-frame sequences with V and J called. These copies leave out some clones; in studies compared against another copy, an unresolved V gene accounts for under half, and the cause of the remainder is not known. Across this sample there are roughly 97,000 clones, with 80% to 95% seen only once. The ten largest clones add up to roughly 15% of the sample. This sample comprised PBMCs, obtained about 460 days after intestinal transplant. The receptors shown here come from a human patient who received an intestinal transplant, so some T cells may come from the graft donor.

The V and J genes are TRBV19 and TRBJ2-3, with unresolved D. The CDR3 sequence is 17 residues long. Germline V lookup: CDR1 LNHDA, CDR2 SQIVND (reference sequence). V lost 4 bases, J lost 0 bases, and 17 bases lay in between. The CDR3 coding sequence is TGTGCCAGTAGTACCATTCGGACGTCCTCTAGCACAGATACGCAGTATTTT. This sequence encodes CASSTIRTSSSTDTQYF.

The chain joins TRBV29-1 to TRBJ2-7, with D maybe TRBD1 (6 bases). CDR1 and CDR2 from the germline V gene are SQVTM and ANQGSEA. The CDR3 is made up of 15 amino acids. The V end lost 5 bases, the J end lost 7 bases, and 24 bases lay between the germline ends. DNA of the CDR3: TGCAGCGTTACCCAAGGGGGTAACAGGGAGCGGGAGCAGTACTTC. Its translation: CSVTQGGNREREQYF.

The CDR3 DNA reads as TGTGCCAGCAGCCCCTCGGGTAGGGGGGGCACTGAAGCTTTCTTT. The encoded protein is CASSPSGRGGTEAFF. This chain uses TRBV9 with TRBJ1-1; TRBD1 might be the D (6 bases). This CDR3 has 15 amino acids. The germline V gene encodes CDR1 SGDLS and CDR2 YYNGEE. V was trimmed by 4 bases and J by 4 bases, leaving 17 bases between them.

This chain connects TRBV14 to TRBJ1-4; D gene ambiguous. Between the trimmed V and J ends, which lost 3 bases and 3 bases, there was a span of 11 bases. The CDR3 contains 15 residues. The germline gives CDR1 SGHDN, CDR2 FVKESK. Here the CDR3 DNA reads TGTGCCAGCAGCCATGAGGGCGGGGCTAATGAAAAACTGTTTTTT. Translation gives CASSHEGGANEKLFF.

This chain joins TRBV15 and TRBJ2-3, with 9 bases identical to TRBD2. CDR3 length equals 16 residues. V lost 2 bases to trimming and J lost 2 bases; unmatched junction nucleotides: 5. From germline, CDR1 is LNHNV and CDR2 YYDKDF (reference sequence). The CDR3 loop is CATSRNSGGDTDTQYF. Here the CDR3 DNA reads TGTGCCACCAGCAGAAATAGCGGGGGAGACACAGATACGCAGTATTTT.

The V and J genes are TRBV19 and TRBJ2-7; 11 bases are a match to TRBD1. The germline V gene encodes CDR1 LNHDA and CDR2 SQIVND (reference sequence). The CDR3 totals 15 residues. V was pared by 6 bases and J by 2 bases, with 6 bases of the junction left unmatched. CDR3 coding DNA: TGTGCCAGTAGCAATTGGGGACAGGGGGCCTACGAGCAGTACTTC. Protein sequence: CASSNWGQGAYEQYF.

The CDR3 DNA sequence: TGTGCCAGCAGCGAGCGGACAGCCTATGGCTACACCTTC. Its protein product is CASSERTAYGYTF. The chain combines TRBV5-4 with TRBJ1-2; a possible D gene is TRBD1 (6 bases). The CDR3 length is 13 residues. Germline V gives CDR1 SGHNT, CDR2 YYREEE (reference sequence). V shed 4 bases and J shed 4 bases, with 11 bases lying between them.

The V and J genes are TRBV7-9 and TRBJ1-2; tentatively, D is TRBD1 (5 bases). Germline values: CDR1 SEHNR, CDR2 FQNEAQ (reference sequence). V was cut by 3 bases and J by 9 bases, with 11 bases left in between. The CDR3 runs 12 residues. In DNA, the CDR3 is TGTGCCAGCAGCTTGGGGGAGTGGAGCTACACCTTC. This codes for CASSLGEWSYTF.

This chain uses TRBV29-1 with TRBJ1-3; D uncertain. Germline CDR1 and CDR2: SQVTM and ANQGSEA. V shed 4 bases and J shed 7 bases, with 23 bases lying between them. The CDR3 spans 16 residues. The CDR3 nucleotides are TGCAGCGTTGCGAGGGCCACTCCCCAAGGCTGGAACACCATATATTTT. It specifies CSVARATPQGWNTIYF.

A word on this clone: The same CDR3 arises from other DNA sequences in this sample as well. This sequence joins TRBV4-1 and TRBJ1-4; possible D gene TRBD1, 6 bases. CDR3 size: 15 residues. Trimming shortened V by 3 bases and J by 6 bases, and 14 bases separated the two germline ends. Germline assignment: CDR1 MGHRA and CDR2 YSYEKL. The CDR3, as DNA: TGCGCCAGCAGCCATCCTGACAGGTGGGATGAAAAACTGTTTTTT. Translating it yields CASSHPDRWDEKLFF.